Detailed here is one T cell receptor beta chain. Germline V CDR1 and CDR2: MDHEN, SYDVKM. The CDR3 consists of 15 residues. V shed 7 bases and J 10 bases; nucleotides not matched to a gene: 12. This entry is derived from a study of blood T cell repertoires in COVID-19. Measured with immunoSEQ multiplex PCR; TCRdb has only the in-frame clones, and not every one. The table shows fewer than 300,000 clones, with approximately 93% occurring only once. The clonotype originates from a woman in her twenties or thirties with COVID-19, enrolled during active disease. The chain links TRBV28 to TRBJ2-1, with 11 positions matching TRBD2. Sequencing input: peripheral blood. The CDR3: CASNGNGLAGNEQFF. CDR3 nucleotides: TGTGCCAGCAATGGGAACGGACTAGCGGGTAACGAGCAGTTCTTC.